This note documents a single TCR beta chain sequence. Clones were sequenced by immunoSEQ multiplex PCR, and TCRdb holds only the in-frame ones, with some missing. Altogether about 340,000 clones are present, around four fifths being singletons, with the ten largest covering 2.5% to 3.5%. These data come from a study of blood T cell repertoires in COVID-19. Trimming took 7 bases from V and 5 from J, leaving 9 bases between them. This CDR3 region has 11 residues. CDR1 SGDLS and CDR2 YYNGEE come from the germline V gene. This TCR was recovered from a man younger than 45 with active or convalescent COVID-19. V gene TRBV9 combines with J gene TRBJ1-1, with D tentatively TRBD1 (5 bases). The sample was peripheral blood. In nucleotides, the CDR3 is TGTGCCAGCGGCAGGGAAACTGAAGCTTTCTTT. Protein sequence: CASGRETEAFF.